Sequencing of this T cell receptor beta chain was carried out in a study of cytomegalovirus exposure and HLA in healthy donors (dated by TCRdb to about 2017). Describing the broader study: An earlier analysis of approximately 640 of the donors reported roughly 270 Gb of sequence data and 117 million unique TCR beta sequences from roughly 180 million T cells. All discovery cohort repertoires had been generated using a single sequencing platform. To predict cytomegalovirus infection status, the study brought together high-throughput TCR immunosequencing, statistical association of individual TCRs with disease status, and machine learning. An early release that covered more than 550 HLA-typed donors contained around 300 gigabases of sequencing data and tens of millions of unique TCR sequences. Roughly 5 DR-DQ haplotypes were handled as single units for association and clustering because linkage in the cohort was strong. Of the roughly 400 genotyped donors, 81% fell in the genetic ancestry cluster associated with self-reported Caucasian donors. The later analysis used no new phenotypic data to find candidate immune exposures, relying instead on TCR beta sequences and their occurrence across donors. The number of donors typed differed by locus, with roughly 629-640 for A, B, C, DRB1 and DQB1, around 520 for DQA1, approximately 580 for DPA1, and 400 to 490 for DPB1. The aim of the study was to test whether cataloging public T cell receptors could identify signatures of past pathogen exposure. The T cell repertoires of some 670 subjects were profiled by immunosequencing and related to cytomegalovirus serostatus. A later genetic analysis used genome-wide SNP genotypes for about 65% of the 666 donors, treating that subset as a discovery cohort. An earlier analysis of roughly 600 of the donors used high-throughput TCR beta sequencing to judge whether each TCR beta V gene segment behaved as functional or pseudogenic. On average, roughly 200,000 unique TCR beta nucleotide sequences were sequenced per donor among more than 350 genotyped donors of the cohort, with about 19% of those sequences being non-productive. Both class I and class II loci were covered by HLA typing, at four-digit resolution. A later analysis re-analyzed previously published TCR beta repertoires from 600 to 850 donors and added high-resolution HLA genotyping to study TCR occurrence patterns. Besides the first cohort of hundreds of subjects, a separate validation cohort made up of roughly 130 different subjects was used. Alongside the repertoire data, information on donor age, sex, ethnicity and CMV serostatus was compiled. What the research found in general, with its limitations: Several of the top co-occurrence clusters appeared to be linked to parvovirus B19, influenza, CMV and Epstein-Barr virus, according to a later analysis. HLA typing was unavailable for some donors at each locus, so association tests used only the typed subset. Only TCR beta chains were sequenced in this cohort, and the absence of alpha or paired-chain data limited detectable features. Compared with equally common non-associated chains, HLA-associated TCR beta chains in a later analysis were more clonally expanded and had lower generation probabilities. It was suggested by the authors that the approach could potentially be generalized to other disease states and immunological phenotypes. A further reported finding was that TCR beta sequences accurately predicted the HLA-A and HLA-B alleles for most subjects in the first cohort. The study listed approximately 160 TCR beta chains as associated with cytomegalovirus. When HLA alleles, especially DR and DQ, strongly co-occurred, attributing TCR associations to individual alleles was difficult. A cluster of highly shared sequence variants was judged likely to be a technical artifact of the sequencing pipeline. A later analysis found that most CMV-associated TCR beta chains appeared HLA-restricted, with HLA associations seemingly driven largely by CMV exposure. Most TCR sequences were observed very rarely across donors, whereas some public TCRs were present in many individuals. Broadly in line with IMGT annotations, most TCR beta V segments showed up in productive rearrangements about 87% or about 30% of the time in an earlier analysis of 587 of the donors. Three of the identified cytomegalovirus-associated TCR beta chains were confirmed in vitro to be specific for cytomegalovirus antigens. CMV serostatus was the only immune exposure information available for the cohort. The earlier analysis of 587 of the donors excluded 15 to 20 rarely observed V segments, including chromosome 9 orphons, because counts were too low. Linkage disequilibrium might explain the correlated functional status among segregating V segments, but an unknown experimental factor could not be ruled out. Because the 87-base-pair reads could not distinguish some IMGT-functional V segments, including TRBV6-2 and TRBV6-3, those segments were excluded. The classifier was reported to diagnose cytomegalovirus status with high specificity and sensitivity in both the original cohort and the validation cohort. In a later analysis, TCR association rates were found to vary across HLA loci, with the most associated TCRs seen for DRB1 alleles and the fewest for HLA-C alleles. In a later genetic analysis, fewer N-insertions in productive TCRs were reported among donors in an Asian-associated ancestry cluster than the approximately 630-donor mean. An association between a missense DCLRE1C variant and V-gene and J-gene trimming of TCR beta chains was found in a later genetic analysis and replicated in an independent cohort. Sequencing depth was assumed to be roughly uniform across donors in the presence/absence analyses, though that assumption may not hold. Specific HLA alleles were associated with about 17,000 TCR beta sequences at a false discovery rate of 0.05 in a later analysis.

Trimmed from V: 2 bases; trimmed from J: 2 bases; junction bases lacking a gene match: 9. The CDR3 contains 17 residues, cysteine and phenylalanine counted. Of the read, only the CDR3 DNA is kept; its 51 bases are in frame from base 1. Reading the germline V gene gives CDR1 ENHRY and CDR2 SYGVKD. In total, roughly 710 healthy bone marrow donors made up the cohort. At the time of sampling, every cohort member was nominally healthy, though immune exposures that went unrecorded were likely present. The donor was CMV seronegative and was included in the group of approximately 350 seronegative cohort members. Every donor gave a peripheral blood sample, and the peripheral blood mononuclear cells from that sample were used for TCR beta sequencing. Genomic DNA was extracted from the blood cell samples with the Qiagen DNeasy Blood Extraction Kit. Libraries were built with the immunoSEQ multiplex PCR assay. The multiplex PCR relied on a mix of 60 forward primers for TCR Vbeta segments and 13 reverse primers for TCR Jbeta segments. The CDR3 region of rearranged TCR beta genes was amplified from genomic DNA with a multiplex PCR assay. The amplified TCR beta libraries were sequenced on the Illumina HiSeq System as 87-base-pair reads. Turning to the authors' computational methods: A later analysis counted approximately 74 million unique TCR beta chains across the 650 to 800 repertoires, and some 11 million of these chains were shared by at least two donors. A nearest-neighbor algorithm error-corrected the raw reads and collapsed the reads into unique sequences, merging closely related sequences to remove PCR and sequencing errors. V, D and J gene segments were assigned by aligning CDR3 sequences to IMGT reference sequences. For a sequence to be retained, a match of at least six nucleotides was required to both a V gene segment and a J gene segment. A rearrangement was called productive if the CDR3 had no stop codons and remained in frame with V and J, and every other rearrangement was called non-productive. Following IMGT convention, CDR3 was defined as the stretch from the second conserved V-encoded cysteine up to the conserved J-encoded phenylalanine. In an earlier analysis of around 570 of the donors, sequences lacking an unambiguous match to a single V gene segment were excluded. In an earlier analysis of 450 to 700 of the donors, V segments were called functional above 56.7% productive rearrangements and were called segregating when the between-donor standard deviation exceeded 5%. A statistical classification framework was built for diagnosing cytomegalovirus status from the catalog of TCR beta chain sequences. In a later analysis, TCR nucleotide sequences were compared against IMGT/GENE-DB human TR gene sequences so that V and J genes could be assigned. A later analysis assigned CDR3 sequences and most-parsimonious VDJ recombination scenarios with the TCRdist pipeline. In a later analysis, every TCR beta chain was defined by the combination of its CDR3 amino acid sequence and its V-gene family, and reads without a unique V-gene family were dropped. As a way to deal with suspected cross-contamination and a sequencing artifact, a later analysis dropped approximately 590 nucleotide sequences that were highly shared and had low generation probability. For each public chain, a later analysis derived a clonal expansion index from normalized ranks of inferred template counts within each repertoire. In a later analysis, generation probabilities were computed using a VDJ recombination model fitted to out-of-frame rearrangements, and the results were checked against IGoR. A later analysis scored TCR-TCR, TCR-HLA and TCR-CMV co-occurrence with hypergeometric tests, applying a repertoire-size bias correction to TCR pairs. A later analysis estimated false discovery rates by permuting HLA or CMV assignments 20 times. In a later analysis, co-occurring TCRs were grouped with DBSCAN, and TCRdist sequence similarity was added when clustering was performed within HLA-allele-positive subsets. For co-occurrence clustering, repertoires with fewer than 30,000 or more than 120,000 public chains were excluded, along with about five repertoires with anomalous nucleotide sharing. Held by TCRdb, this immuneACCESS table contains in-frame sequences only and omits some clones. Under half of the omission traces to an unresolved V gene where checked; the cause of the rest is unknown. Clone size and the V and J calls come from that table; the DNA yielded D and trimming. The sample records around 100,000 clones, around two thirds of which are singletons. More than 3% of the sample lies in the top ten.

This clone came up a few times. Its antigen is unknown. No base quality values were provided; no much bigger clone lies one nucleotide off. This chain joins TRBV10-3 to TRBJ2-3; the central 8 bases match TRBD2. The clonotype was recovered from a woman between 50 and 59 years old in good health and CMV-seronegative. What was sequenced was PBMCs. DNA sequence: TGTGCCATCAGTGAGCCGGACGGACTAGCAGCCACAGATACGCAGTATTTT. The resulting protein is CAISEPDGLAATDTQYF.